This record covers a single T cell receptor beta chain. This record belongs to a study of CD8+ T cells in alopecia areata. The sequencing template was cDNA reverse transcribed from extracted RNA. Sequencing was performed with immunoSEQ multiplex PCR; in TCRdb, only in-frame clones are kept and a portion is missing. In the table there are roughly 150,000 clones, around 50% of which are singletons. With V trimmed by 0 bases and J by 11 bases, 4 bases remained unmatched. Germline V gene data show CDR1 as LNHNV and CDR2 as YYDKDF (reference sequence). The CDR3 runs 12 residues. The rearrangement joins TRBV15 to TRBJ2-7; 7 bases agree with TRBD2. The sequencing sample was made of CD4+ T cells sorted from blood. This receptor was taken from a human donor with alopecia areata. The CDR3 spells CATSRDGRREYF. CDR3 bases: TGTGCCACCAGCAGAGACGGGAGGCGGGAGTACTTC.